This T cell receptor beta chain was recorded in a study of shared clonotypes between healthy human individuals. The study, taken as a whole, reports: Represented diversity (both genetic and exposure-history) was limited by the small number of donors.

Germline V lookup: CDR1 MNHNS, CDR2 SASEGT. With 1 base removed from V and 1 base from J, the gap between germline ends came to 11 bases. This CDR3 comprises 16 residues. Clones were sequenced by immunoSEQ multiplex PCR, and TCRdb holds only the in-frame ones, with some missing. The sample records 450,000 to 650,000 clones, about 80% being singletons. Comment on this clone: Its antigen remains unknown.

The rearrangement joins TRBV6-1 to TRBJ1-3, with D unresolved. The source of this sequence is a woman in her 40s in good health. Some clones in this sample may be carry-over from other donors' samples. Sequenced input: PBMCs. The CDR3 DNA reads as TGTGCCAGCAGTGAAGGCCCGACGGTTTCTGGAAACACCATATATTTT. This sequence encodes CASSEGPTVSGNTIYF.